A single sample gave rise to the 10 T cell receptor beta chains below, sequenced in a study of T cell clonotyping in hematopoietic cell transplantation. Produced via immunoSEQ multiplex PCR; TCRdb's table is partial and in-frame only. The data hold around 9,000 clones, with almost 80% observed a single time. Material: peripheral blood mononuclear cells, obtained 180 days after allogeneic stem cell transplant. These TCRs come from a female patient aged 45-60 years who had an allogeneic stem cell transplant from a related donor, so the T cells may come from the graft donor. Some clones in this sample may be carry-over from other donors' samples.

The chain uses TRBV11-2 and TRBJ1-5, with 7 bases identical to TRBD1. Trimming at V came to 5 bases and at J to 6 bases, leaving 4 bases not matched to a gene. The CDR3 has 13 residues. CDR1 is SGHAT and CDR2 is FQNNGV in the germline V gene. In nucleotides, the CDR3 is TGTGCCAGCAGCCCTACAGGGGTTCAGCCCCAGCATTTT. Protein sequence: CASSPTGVQPQHF.

V usage is TRBV6-5 and J usage is TRBJ2-1; D is perhaps TRBD2 (6 bases). V was shortened by 5 bases and J by 4 bases, with 9 bases between the two germline ends. The CDR3 covers 13 residues. CDR1 MNHEY and CDR2 SVGAGI come from the germline V gene. The DNA for the CDR3 is TGTGCCAGCAGTCGGAGGGAGTACAATGAGCAGTTCTTC. This gives the protein CASSRREYNEQFF.

The gene calls are TRBV9 and TRBJ2-7; D is possibly TRBD1 or TRBD2 (5 bases each). Germline CDR1 is SGDLS and CDR2 is YYNGEE. V was cut by 0 bases and J by 6 bases, with 13 bases left in between. CDR3 length equals 14 residues. The CDR3 DNA sequence: TGTGCCAGCAGCGTAGCCTCAGAGGGGCGCGAGCAGTACTTC. Its protein product is CASSVASEGREQYF.

In this sample, this clone turned up once. The chain recombines TRBV29-1 with TRBJ2-4, with D tentatively TRBD1 (6 bases). The ends were cut back, 6 bases at V and 4 bases at J, with 19 bases in the middle. CDR1 is SQVTM and CDR2 is ANQGSEA in the germline V gene. The CDR3 loop spans 15 amino acids. CDR3 sequence (DNA): TGCAGCGTGCGTAGCGCAGGGGCCGAGAAAAACATTCAGTACTTC. Translation: CSVRSAGAEKNIQYF.

V usage is TRBV4-1 and J usage is TRBJ1-5, with D unclear. Trimming left V 4 bases short and J 1 base short, with 11 bases between. The V gene's germline CDR1 is MGHRA and CDR2 YSYEKL. The CDR3 is made up of 15 amino acids. Here the CDR3 DNA reads TGCGCCAGCAGCCGAACCCTCGACAGCAATCAGCCCCAGCATTTT. This encodes CASSRTLDSNQPQHF.

The chain joins TRBV5-4 to TRBJ1-6; possibly TRBD1 for D (6 bases). The CDR3 runs 15 residues. V lost 2 bases and J lost 10, with 16 bases in between. Germline values: CDR1 SGHNT, CDR2 YYREEE (reference sequence). CDR3 sequence (DNA): TGTGCCAGCAGCTTAGGAACAGGGTTTGAGTCACCCCTCCACTTT. As protein: CASSLGTGFESPLHF. The variable domain in full, completed from reference TRBV5-4 and TRBJ1-6, reads ETGVTQSPTHLIKTRGQQVTLRCSSQSGHNTVSWYQQALGQGPQFIFQYYREEENGRGNFPPRFSGLQFPNYSSELNVNALELDDSALYLCASSLGTGFESPLHFGNGTRLTVT.

V and J are TRBV6-5 and TRBJ2-1, with 8 bases identical to TRBD2. The CDR3 is 15 amino acids. The germline gives CDR1 MNHEY, CDR2 SVGAGI. This CDR3 reads CATTRTSGPYNEQFF. Written as DNA, the CDR3 is TGTGCAACTACCCGAACTAGCGGCCCTTACAATGAGCAGTTCTTC.

The chain recombines TRBV4-1 with TRBJ1-2; D is perhaps TRBD1 (5 bases). In germline, CDR1 is MGHRA, CDR2 YSYEKL. Trimming removed 7 bases from V and 0 bases from J, with 18 bases in between. The CDR3 contains 16 residues. The CDR3 here is CASTLTGDRSNYGYTF. In DNA form, the CDR3 reads TGCGCCAGCACCTTAACGGGCGACAGATCTAACTATGGCTACACCTTC.

This CDR3 reads CASSLGFERGSDTQYF. The CDR3 DNA follows: TGTGCCAGCAGCTTGGGGTTCGAGCGGGGAAGTGATACGCAGTATTTT. This chain connects TRBV5-6 to TRBJ2-3; 7 bases fit TRBD2. The germline V gene encodes CDR1 SGHDT and CDR2 YYEEEE. The CDR3 runs 16 residues. Trimming took 0 bases from V and 6 from J; bases not matched to a gene: 10.

The V and J genes are TRBV5-8 and TRBJ2-7; D remains ambiguous. The CDR3 covers 13 residues. Germline V gives CDR1 SGHTS, CDR2 YDEGEE. V was clipped by 0 bases and J by 0 bases, with 4 bases between them. The CDR3: CASSLDRSYEQYF. In DNA, the CDR3 is TGTGCCAGCAGCTTGGACCGCTCCTACGAGCAGTACTTC.